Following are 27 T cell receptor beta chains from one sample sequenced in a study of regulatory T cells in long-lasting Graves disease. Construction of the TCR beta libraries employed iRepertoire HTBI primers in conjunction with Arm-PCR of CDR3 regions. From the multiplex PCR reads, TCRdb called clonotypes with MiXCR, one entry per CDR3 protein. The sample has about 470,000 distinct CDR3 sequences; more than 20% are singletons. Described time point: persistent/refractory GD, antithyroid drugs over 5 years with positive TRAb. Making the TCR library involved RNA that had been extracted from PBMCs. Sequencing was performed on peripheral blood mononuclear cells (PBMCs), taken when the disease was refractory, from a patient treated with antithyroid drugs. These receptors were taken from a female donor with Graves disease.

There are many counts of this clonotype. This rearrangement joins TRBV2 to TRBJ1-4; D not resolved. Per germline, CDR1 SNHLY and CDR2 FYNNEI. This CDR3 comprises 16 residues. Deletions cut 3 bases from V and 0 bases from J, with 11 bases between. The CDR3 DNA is TGTGCCAGCAGTGAGGCAACGGGAGCAACTAATGAAAAACTGTTTTTT. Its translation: CASSEATGATNEKLFF.

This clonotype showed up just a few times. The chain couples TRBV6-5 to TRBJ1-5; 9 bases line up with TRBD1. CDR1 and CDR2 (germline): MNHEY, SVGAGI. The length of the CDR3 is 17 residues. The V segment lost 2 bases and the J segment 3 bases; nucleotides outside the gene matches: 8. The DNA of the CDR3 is TGTGCCAGCAGTTACGGATGGACAGGGGTTTTCAATCAGCCCCAGCATTTT. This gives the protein CASSYGWTGVFNQPQHF.

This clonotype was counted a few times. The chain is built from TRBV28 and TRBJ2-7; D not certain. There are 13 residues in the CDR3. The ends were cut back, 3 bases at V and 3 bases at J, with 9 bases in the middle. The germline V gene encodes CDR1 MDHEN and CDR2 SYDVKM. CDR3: CASSFPGYYEQYF. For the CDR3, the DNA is TGTGCCAGCAGTTTTCCGGGCTACTACGAGCAGTACTTC.

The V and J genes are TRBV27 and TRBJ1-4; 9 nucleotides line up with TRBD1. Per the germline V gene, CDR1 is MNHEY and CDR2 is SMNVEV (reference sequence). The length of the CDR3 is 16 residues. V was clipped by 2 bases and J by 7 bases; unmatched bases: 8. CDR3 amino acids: CASSLNRGLSSEKLFF. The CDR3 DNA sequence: TGTGCCAGCAGTTTAAACAGGGGGCTCAGTAGTGAAAAACTGTTTTTT.

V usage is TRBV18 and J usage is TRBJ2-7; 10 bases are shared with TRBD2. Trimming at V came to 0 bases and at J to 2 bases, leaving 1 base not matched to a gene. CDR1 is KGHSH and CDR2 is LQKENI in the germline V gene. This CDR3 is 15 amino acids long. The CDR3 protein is CASSPPLAGAYEQYF. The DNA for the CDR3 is TGTGCCAGCTCACCACCTCTAGCGGGGGCCTACGAGCAGTACTTC.

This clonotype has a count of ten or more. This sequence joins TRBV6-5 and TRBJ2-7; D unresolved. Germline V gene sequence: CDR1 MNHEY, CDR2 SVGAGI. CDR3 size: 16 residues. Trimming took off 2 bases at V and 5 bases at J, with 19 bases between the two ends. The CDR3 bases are TGTGCCAGCAGTTACCCCACTTTCGGAAAACCCCACGAGCAGTACTTC. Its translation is CASSYPTFGKPHEQYF.

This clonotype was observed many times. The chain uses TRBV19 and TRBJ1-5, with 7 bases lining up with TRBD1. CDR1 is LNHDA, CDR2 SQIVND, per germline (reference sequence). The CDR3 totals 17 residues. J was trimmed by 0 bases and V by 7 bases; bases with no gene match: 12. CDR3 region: CASTGDSGAYSNQPQHF. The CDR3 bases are TGTGCCAGTACCGGGGACAGCGGGGCGTATAGCAATCAGCCCCAGCATTTT.

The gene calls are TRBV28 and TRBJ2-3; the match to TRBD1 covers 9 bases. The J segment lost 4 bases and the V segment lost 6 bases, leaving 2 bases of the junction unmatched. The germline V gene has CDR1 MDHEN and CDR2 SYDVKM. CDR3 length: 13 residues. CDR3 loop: CASRRQGADTQYF. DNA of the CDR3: TGTGCCAGCAGGAGACAGGGGGCAGATACGCAGTATTTT.

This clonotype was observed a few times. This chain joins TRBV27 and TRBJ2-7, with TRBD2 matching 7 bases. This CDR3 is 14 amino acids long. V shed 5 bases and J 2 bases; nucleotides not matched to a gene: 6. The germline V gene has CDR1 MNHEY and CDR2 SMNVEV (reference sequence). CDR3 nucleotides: TGTGCCAGCAGTCCCCTAGCGGACCCCTACGAGCAGTACTTC. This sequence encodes CASSPLADPYEQYF.

This CDR3 is CASSFQGRPDTQYF. DNA of the CDR3: TGTGCCAGCAGTTTTCAGGGTAGGCCAGATACGCAGTATTTT. This chain joins TRBV28 and TRBJ2-3, with D perhaps matching TRBD1 (5 bases). CDR1 is MDHEN, CDR2 SYDVKM, per germline. The V end lost 3 bases, the J end lost 4 bases, and 11 bases lay between the germline ends. CDR3 length: 14 residues.

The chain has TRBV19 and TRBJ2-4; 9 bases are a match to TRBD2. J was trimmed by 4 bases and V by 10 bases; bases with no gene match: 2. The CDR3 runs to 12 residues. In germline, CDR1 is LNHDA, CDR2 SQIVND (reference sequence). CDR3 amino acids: CATTSGKNIQYF. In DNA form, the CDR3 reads TGTGCCACGACTAGCGGTAAAAACATTCAGTACTTC.

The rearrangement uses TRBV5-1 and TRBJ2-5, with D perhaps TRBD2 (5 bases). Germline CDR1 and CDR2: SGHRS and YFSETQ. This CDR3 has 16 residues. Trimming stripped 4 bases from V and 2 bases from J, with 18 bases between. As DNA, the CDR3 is TGCGCCAGCAGCCAAAGGGCCAGCTCGGGGCAAGAGACCCAGTACTTC. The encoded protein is CASSQRASSGQETQYF.

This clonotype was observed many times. The CDR3 reads CASSYYSGDYGYTF. DNA of the CDR3: TGTGCCAGCAGTTACTATTCAGGGGATTATGGCTACACCTTC. The rearrangement uses TRBV6-5 and TRBJ1-2; a possible D gene is TRBD1 (6 bases). This CDR3 is built from 14 residues. Germline V gives CDR1 MNHEY, CDR2 SVGAGI. Trimming took 1 base from V and 5 from J, leaving 11 bases between them.

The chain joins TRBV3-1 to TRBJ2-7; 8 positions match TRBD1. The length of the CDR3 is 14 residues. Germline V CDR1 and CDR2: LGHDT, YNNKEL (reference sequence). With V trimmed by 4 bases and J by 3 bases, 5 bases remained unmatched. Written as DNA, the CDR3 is TGTGCCAGCAGCCGGAGGACAGGGAACTACGAGCAGTACTTC. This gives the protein CASSRRTGNYEQYF.

This chain's CDR3 is CASSLNPNQPQHF. CDR3 nucleotide sequence: TGCGCCAGCAGCTTGAATCCCAATCAGCCCCAGCATTTT. This sequence joins TRBV5-1 and TRBJ1-5; D remains ambiguous. The CDR3 extends over 13 amino acids. Germline assignment: CDR1 SGHRS and CDR2 YFSETQ. V shed 1 base and J shed 3 bases, with 5 bases lying between them.

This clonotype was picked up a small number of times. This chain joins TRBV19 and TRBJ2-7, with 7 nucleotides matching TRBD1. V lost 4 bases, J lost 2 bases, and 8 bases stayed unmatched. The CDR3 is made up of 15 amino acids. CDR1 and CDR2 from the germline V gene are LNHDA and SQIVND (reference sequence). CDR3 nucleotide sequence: TGTGCCAGTAGTACCTTGACAGGGTACACCTACGAGCAGTACTTC. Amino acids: CASSTLTGYTYEQYF.

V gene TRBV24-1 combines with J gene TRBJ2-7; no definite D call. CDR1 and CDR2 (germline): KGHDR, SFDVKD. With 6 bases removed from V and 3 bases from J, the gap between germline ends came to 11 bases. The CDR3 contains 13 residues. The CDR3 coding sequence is TGTGCCACCAGTCCGGGCTACAGCTACGAGCAGTACTTC. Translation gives CATSPGYSYEQYF.

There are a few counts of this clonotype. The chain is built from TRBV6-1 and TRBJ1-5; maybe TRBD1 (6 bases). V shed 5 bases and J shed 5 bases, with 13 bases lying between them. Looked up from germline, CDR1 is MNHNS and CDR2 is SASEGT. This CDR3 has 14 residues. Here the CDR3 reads CASSPERGYQPQHF. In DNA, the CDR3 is TGTGCCAGCAGTCCCGAGAGGGGGTATCAGCCCCAGCATTTT.

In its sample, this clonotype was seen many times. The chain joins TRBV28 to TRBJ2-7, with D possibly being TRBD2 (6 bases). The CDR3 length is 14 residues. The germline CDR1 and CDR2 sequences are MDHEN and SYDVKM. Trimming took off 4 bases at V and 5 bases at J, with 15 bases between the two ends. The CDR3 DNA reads TGTGCCAGCAGTTCGGGACTGGGAGACCACGAGCAGTACTTC. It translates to CASSSGLGDHEQYF.

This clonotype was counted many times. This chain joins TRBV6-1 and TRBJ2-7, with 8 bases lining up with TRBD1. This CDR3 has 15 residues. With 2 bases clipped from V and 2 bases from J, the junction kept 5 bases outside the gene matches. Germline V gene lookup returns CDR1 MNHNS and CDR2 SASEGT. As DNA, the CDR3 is TGTGCCAGCAGTGAATTTATACAGGGGGCCTACGAGCAGTACTTC. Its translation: CASSEFIQGAYEQYF.

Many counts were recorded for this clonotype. The DNA of the CDR3 is TGTGCCAGCAGCACAGACAGGACCGGGGAGCTGTTTTTT. The encoded protein is CASSTDRTGELFF. The rearrangement uses TRBV2 and TRBJ2-2; weak D call: TRBD1 (6 bases). This CDR3 has 13 amino acids. Germline CDR1 is SNHLY and CDR2 is FYNNEI. V was pared by 6 bases and J by 5 bases, with 10 bases between.

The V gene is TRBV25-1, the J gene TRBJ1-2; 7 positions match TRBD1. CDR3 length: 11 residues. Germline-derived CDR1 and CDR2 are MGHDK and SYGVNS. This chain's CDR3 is CASQGGWGYTF. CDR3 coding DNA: TGTGCAAGCCAGGGGGGTTGGGGCTACACCTTC.

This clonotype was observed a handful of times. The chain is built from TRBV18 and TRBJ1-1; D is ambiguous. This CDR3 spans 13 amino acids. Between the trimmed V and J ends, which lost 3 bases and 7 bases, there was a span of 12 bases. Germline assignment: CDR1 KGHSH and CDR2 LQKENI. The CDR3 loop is CASSPWSESEAFF. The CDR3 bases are TGTGCCAGCTCACCTTGGTCCGAGAGTGAAGCTTTCTTT.

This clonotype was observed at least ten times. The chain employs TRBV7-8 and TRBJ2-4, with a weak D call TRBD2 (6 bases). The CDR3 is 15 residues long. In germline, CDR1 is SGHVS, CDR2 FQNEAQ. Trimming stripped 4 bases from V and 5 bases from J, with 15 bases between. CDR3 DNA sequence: TGTGCCAGCAGCTCAGCGGTGGGGGGACAAAACATTCAGTACTTC. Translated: CASSSAVGGQNIQYF.

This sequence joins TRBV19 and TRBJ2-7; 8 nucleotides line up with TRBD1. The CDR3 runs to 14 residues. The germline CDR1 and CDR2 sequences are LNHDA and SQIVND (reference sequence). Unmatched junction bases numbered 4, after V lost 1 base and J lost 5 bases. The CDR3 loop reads CASSIGQGSNEQYF. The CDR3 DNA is TGTGCCAGTAGTATAGGACAGGGGAGCAACGAGCAGTACTTC.

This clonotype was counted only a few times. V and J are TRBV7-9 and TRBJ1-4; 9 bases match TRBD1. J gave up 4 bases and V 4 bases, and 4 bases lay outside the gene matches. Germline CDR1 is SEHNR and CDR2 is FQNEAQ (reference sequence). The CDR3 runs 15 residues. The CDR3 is CASSSTGGINEKLFF. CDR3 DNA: TGTGCCAGCAGCTCCACAGGGGGCATTAATGAAAAACTGTTTTTT.

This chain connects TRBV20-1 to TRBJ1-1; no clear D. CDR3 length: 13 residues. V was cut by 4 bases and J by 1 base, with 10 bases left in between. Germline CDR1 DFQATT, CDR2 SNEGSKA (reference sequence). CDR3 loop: CSATRETNTEAFF. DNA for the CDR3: TGCAGTGCTACCCGGGAGACGAACACTGAAGCTTTCTTT.